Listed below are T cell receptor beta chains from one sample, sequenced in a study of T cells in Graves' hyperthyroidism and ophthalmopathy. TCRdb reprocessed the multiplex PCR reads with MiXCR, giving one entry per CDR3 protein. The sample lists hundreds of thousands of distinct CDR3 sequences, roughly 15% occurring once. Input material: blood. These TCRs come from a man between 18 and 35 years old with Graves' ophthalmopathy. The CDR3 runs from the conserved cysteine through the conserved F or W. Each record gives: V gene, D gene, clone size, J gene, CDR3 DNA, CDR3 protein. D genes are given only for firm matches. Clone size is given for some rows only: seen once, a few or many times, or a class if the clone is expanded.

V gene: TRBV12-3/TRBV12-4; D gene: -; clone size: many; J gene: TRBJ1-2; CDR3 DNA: TGTGCCAGCAGAATTGGAGGGGGGGGGTTGGCCGACTATGGCTACACCTTC; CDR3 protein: CASRIGGGGLADYGYTF
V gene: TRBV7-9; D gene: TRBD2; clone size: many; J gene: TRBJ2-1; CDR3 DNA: TGTGCCAGCAGCATGGGACTAGCGGGAGCGGGTGAGCAGTTCTTC; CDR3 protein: CASSMGLAGAGEQFF
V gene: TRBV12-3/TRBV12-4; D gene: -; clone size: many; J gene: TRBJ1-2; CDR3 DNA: TGTGCCAGCAGTTTAGACAGCACCTATGGCTACACCTTC; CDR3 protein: CASSLDSTYGYTF
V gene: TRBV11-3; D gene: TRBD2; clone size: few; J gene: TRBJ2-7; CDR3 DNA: TGTGCCAGCAGCCGACCGGGACTAGGGTTCTACGAGCAGTACTTC; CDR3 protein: CASSRPGLGFYEQYF
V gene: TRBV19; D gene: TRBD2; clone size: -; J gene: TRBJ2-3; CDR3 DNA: TGTGCCAGTAGTATAGTTTCTAGCGGGGGGGGTGATACGCAGTATTTT; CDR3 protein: CASSIVSSGGGDTQYF
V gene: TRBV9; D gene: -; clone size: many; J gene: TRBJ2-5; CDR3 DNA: TGTGCCAGCAGCGGCTCGGACGCGAATTGGGAGACCCAGTACTTC; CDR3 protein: CASSGSDANWETQYF
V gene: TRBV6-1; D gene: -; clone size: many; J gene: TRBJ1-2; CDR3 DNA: TGTGCCAGCAGACGGGCGAGGGGCAACTTTAACTATGGCTACACCTTC; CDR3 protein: CASRRARGNFNYGYTF
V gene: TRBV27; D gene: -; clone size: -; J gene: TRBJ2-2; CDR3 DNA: TGTGCCAGCAGTTTAGGCCAGGGGTGGTTTCGGGAGCTGTTTTTT; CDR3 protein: CASSLGQGWFRELFF
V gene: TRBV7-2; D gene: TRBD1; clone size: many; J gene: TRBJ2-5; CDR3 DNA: TGTGCCAGCAGCAGAGGACAGGGGGAGACCCAGTACTTC; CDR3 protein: CASSRGQGETQYF
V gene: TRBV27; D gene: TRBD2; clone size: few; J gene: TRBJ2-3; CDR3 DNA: TGTGCCAGCAGTTTATTAGGCGGGGGGGCCCAAGATACGCAGTATTTT; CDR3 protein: CASSLLGGGAQDTQYF
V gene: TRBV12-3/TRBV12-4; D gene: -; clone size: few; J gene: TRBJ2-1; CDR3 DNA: TGTGCCAGCAGTTTGTGGCAGGGCAACAATGAGCAGTTCTTC; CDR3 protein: CASSLWQGNNEQFF
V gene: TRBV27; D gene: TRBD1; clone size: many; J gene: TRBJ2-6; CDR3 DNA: TGTGCCAGCAGCAACAGGGGCTCTGGGGCCAACGTCCTGACTTTC; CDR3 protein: CASSNRGSGANVLTF
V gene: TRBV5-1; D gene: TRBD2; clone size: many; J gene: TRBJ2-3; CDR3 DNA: TGCGCCAGCAGCCCGGGACTAGCGGGGTTCACAGATACGCAGTATTTT; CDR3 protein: CASSPGLAGFTDTQYF
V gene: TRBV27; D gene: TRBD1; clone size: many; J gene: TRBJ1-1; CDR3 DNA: TGTGCCAGCACCGGGACAGGGGGATTGCCTTTCTTT; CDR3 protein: CASTGTGGLPFF
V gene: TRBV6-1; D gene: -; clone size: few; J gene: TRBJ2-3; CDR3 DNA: TGTGCCAGCTATTACACAGATACGCAGTATTTT; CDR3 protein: CASYYTDTQYF
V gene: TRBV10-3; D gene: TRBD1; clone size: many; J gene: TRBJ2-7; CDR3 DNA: TGTGCCATCAGCCGGGACAGGGGCTACGAGCAGTACTTC; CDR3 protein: CAISRDRGYEQYF
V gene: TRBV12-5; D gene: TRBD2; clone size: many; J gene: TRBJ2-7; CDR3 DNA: TGTGCTAGTGGTTTGGTGGTAGCGGGGATACTAGAGCAGTACTTC; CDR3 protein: CASGLVVAGILEQYF
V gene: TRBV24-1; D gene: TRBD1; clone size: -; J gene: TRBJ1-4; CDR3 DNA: TGTGCCACCAGTGATTCCGGACAGGGAGGCGAAAAACTGTTTTTT; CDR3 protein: CATSDSGQGGEKLFF
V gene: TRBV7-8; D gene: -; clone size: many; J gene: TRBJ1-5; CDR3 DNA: TGTGCCAGCAGCTTAAGCGGGGGTCGCGGAACGACCCTCTTGGGCAATCAGCCCCAGCATTTT; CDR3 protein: CASSLSGGRGTTLLGNQPQHF
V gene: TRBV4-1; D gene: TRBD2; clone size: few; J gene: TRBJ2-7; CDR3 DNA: TGCGCCAGCAGCGCCCCGACTAGCGCCTCAACCTACGAGCAGTACTTC; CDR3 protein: CASSAPTSASTYEQYF
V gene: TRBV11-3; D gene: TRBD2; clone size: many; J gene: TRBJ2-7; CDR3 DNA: TGTGCCAGCAGCTTAGCAGCGGGAGACACCCACGAGCAGTACTTC; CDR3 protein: CASSLAAGDTHEQYF
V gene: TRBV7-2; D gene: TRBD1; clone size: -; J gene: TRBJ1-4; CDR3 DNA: TGTGCCAGCAGCTCTAGACAGGGTGAAGAAAAACTGTTTTTT; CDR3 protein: CASSSRQGEEKLFF
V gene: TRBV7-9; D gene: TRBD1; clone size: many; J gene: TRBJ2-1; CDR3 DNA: TGTGCCAGCAGCTTAAGACAGGGTATCAATGAGCAGTTCTTC; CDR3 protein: CASSLRQGINEQFF
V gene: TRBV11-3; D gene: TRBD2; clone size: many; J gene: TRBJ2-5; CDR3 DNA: TGTGCCAGCAGCAGGCGGGGGGGGGAGACCCAGTACTTC; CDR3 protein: CASSRRGGETQYF
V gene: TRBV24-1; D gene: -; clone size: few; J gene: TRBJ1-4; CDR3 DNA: TGTGCCACCAGTGATTTGAATCTGGAAAAACTGTTTTTT; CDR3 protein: CATSDLNLEKLFF
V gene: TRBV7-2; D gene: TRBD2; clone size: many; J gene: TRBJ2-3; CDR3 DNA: TGTGCCAGCAGCCCCACGGGGGGGCTGGCAGATACGCAGTATTTT; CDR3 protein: CASSPTGGLADTQYF
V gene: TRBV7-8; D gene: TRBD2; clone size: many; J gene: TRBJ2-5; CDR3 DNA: TGTGCCAGCAGGCTTGTAGCGGGGGCCATACAAGAGACCCAGTACTTC; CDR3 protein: CASRLVAGAIQETQYF
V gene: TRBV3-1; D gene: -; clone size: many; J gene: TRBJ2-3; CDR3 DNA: TGTGCCAGCAGCCAAGGTCAAATCCGGGCAGATACGCAGTATTTT; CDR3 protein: CASSQGQIRADTQYF
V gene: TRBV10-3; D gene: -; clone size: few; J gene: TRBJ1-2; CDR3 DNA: TGTGCCATCATGGGGGCAGGGGAAAACTATGGCTACACCTTC; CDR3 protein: CAIMGAGENYGYTF